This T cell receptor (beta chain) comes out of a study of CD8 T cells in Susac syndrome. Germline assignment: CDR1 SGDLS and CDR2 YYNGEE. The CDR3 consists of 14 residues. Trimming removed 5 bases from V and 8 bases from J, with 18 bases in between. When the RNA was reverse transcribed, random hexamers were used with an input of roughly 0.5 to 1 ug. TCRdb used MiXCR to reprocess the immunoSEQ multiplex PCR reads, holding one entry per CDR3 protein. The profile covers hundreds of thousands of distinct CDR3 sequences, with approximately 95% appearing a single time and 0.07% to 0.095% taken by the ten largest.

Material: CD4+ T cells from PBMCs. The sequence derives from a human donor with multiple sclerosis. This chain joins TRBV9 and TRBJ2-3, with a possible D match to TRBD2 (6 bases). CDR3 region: CASSLGGNQGTQYF. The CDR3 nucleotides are TGTGCCAGCAGTTTAGGAGGGAATCAAGGTACGCAGTATTTT.